This TCR beta chain was captured by sequencing in a study of cytomegalovirus exposure and HLA in healthy donors. About the study: Researchers previously reported finding 117 million unique TCR beta sequences from some 180 million T cells.

A multiplex PCR was run with 60 Vbeta primers and 13 Jbeta primers. Some clones are missing from TCRdb's copy, which holds only in-frame ones; the method was immunoSEQ multiplex PCR. The table has a few hundred thousand clones, 70% to 90% seen once; the top ten hold around 3%. Study findings and constraints: TCR beta V- and J-gene trimming, according to a later analysis, was linked to a missense DCLRE1C variant. What a later analysis showed was that several of the most significant clusters appeared linked to common viral pathogens. A later analysis reportedly found fewer N-insertions in an Asian-associated ancestry cluster than the approximately 670-donor mean.

The CDR3 has 19 amino acids. V was pared by 5 bases and J by 0 bases, with 14 bases of the junction left unmatched. Germline assignment: CDR1 KGHSH and CDR2 LQKENI. This clone has a single count. The antigen is undetermined. The receptor was derived from a man younger than 40 in good health and CMV-seronegative. The V call is TRBV18, the J call TRBJ1-3; 9 bases map to TRBD1. The sequenced sample was PBMCs. CDR3 DNA: TGTGCCAGCTCAGCCATTCCCCGGGACAGGGACAGCTCTGGAAACACCATATATTTT. Its translation is CASSAIPRDRDSSGNTIYF. Supplemented by reference TRBV18 and TRBJ1-3, the full variable domain reads NAGVMQNPRHLVRRRGQEARLRCSPMKGHSHVYWYRQLPEEGLKFMVYLQKENIIDESGMPKERFSAEFPKEGPSILRIQQVVRGDSAAYFCASSAIPRDRDSSGNTIYFGEGSWLTVV.